This note documents a single T cell receptor (beta chain) sequence. This entry belongs to a study of blood T cell repertoires in COVID-19. For the study at large: The study drew acute and convalescent COVID-19 samples from the United States, Italy and Spain. The cDNA or gDNA used as material had been derived from T cells, B-cell-depleted T cells, or PBMCs.

Original processing notes: It was from reference gene primer amplification that nucleated cell counts were estimated. Repertoires were generated with immunoSEQ multiplex PCR, while TCRdb's copy carries only in-frame clones and drops some. The D gene and trimming were derived from the DNA, and the V and J assignments and clone size from that table. The sample records 240,000 or so clones, about 84% being singletons. V lost 8 bases and J lost 7, with 15 bases in between. CDR1 is SNHLY, CDR2 FYNNEI, per germline. The length of the CDR3 is 13 residues. Source material: peripheral blood. This receptor was obtained from a man at least 80 years old with acute or convalescent COVID-19. This chain joins TRBV2 and TRBJ1-5, with D possibly TRBD1 on 5 matching bases. CDR3: CASGRGAEQPQHF. As DNA, the CDR3 is TGTGCCAGCGGGAGGGGAGCAGAGCAGCCCCAGCATTTT.